These 19 T cell receptor beta chains share one sample of origin, sequenced in a study of CD8 T cells in ankylosing spondylitis. TCRdb re-derived calls from the 5' RACE reads in MiXCR, one entry per CDR3 protein. The table shows approximately 350,000 distinct CDR3 sequences, with around 15% occurring only once. The sample was blood, either unsorted or a sorted T cell fraction (not recorded which). These receptors were obtained from a male donor with ankylosing spondylitis or in good health (not recorded which).

This clonotype was counted between two and nine times. CDR3 in DNA: TGTGCCAGCAGCTTAGGGGAACAGGGGGGGGATACGCAGTATTTT. It is translated as CASSLGEQGGDTQYF. The chain uses TRBV7-8 and TRBJ2-3; D perhaps matches TRBD1 (8 bases). This CDR3 spans 15 amino acids. The germline CDR1 and CDR2 sequences are SGHVS and FQNEAQ. V gave up 1 base and J gave up 6 bases, with 14 bases separating them. Full variable domain (remainder filled in from reference TRBV7-8 and TRBJ2-3): GAGVSQSPRYKVAKRGQDVALRCDPISGHVSLFWYQQALGQGPEFLTYFQNEAQLDKSGLPSDRFFAERPEGSVSTLKIQRTQQEDSAVYLCASSLGEQGGDTQYFGPGTRLTVL.

This clonotype was detected only a few times. The chain joins TRBV12-3 or TRBV12-4 to TRBJ1-3; D remains ambiguous. The CDR3 has 14 residues. The V end lost 3 bases, the J end lost 3 bases, and 9 bases lay between the germline ends. CDR3 region: CASSFDGNGNTIYF. The CDR3 DNA reads as TGTGCCAGCAGTTTCGACGGGAATGGAAACACCATATATTTT.

CDR3 nucleotide sequence: TGCGCCAGCAGCCAAGTACTGGGGACAGGAACTTACGAGCAGTACTTC. Amino acids: CASSQVLGTGTYEQYF. V usage is TRBV4-1 and J usage is TRBJ2-7; 8 bases agree with TRBD1. V shed 1 base and J 4 bases; nucleotides not matched to a gene: 9. CDR3 size: 16 residues. CDR1 and CDR2 from the germline V gene are MGHRA and YSYEKL.

In its sample, this clonotype was seen many times. The chain recombines TRBV6-1 with TRBJ1-4, with a weak D call TRBD1 (5 bases). CDR1 MNHNS and CDR2 SASEGT come from the germline V gene. Trimming cost V 7 bases and J 7 bases, with 13 bases left between them. The length of the CDR3 is 13 residues. The DNA for the CDR3 is TGTGCCAGCACCAGGACATCGGGTGAAAAACTGTTTTTT. Protein: CASTRTSGEKLFF.

The J gene is TRBJ1-2, the V gene TRBV28, with a weak D call TRBD1 (6 bases). Trimming cost V 3 bases and J 7 bases, with 18 bases left between them. Germline lookup yields CDR1 MDHEN and CDR2 SYDVKM. This CDR3 is built from 15 residues. The CDR3: CASSFQQGVGGGYTF. CDR3 bases: TGTGCCAGCAGTTTTCAACAGGGAGTAGGGGGTGGCTACACCTTC.

This rearrangement joins TRBV4-1 to TRBJ2-6, with 10 bases aligning to TRBD1. Germline assignment: CDR1 MGHRA and CDR2 YSYEKL. Losses at the gene ends were 2 bases for V and 1 base for J; bases not matched to a gene: 2. This CDR3 contains 17 residues. The CDR3: CASSQPGQGSGANVLTF. The CDR3 nucleotides are TGCGCCAGCAGCCAACCGGGACAGGGGTCTGGGGCCAACGTCCTGACTTTC.

The J gene is TRBJ1-1, the V gene TRBV12-3 or TRBV12-4; 7 bases match TRBD1. The CDR3 length is 14 residues. V was clipped by 6 bases and J by 5 bases; unmatched bases: 9. CDR3 sequence: CASSRDSLGTEAFF. The CDR3 DNA is TGTGCCAGCAGCCGGGACAGTCTGGGGACTGAAGCTTTCTTT.

This clonotype was recorded a few times. This rearrangement joins TRBV10-3 to TRBJ2-5; 10 nucleotides match TRBD2. Germline values: CDR1 ENHRY, CDR2 SYGVKD. Trimming took 1 base from V and 0 from J; bases not matched to a gene: 5. The CDR3 is 17 residues long. The CDR3 nucleotides are TGTGCCATCAGTGAGTTAGCGGGGGGCCCGAACCAAGAGACCCAGTACTTC. Encoded protein: CAISELAGGPNQETQYF.

The rearrangement joins TRBV12-3 or TRBV12-4 to TRBJ2-5; perhaps D is TRBD1 or TRBD2 (5 bases each). Trimming shortened V by 6 bases and J by 4 bases, and 12 bases separated the two germline ends. The CDR3 consists of 13 residues. CDR3 nucleotide sequence: TGTGCCAGCAGACCCACTGGGGGAGAGACCCAGTACTTC. This encodes CASRPTGGETQYF.

The table lists this clonotype with a few counts. V is TRBV2 and J is TRBJ2-5, with a weak D call TRBD1 (5 bases). The CDR3 covers 16 residues. Germline CDR1 reads SNHLY; CDR2 reads FYNNEI. Trimming left V 3 bases short and J 0 bases short, with 14 bases between. CDR3 region: CASSDRTGRNQETQYF. The CDR3 nucleotides are TGTGCCAGCAGTGATCGAACAGGCCGCAACCAAGAGACCCAGTACTTC.

This clonotype has more than one count but fewer than ten. The V gene is TRBV12-3 or TRBV12-4, the J gene TRBJ2-1, with TRBD2 matching 10 bases. This CDR3 is 16 amino acids long. V dropped 3 bases and J dropped 5; count of bases not matched to a gene: 7. CDR3: CASSFGAGGPNNEQFF. CDR3 DNA: TGTGCCAGCAGTTTCGGAGCGGGAGGGCCCAACAATGAGCAGTTCTTC.

This clonotype has more than one count but fewer than ten. The V and J genes are TRBV4-1 and TRBJ2-1, with D maybe TRBD1 (5 bases). V gave up 0 bases and J gave up 10 bases, with 13 bases separating them. Germline CDR1 and CDR2: MGHRA and YSYEKL. The CDR3 spans 14 residues. CDR3 nucleotide sequence: TGCGCCAGCAGCCAAGATTCTGGCAGGGCAGAGCAGTTCTTC. Translated: CASSQDSGRAEQFF.

This clonotype appeared many times. V usage is TRBV12-3 or TRBV12-4 and J usage is TRBJ2-7, with D perhaps TRBD1 (6 bases). This CDR3 has 13 amino acids. The V end lost 8 bases, the J end lost 9 bases, and 20 bases lay between the germline ends. The CDR3 coding sequence is TGTGCCAGCGGAAGGGGGTGGGGGTCGGGGCAGTACTTC. Protein sequence: CASGRGWGSGQYF.

This rearrangement joins TRBV10-2 to TRBJ1-2, with 8 bases matching TRBD1. Germline V gives CDR1 WSHSY, CDR2 SAAADI. Trimming cost V 4 bases and J 6 bases; bases outside gene matches: 7. There are 14 residues in the CDR3. CDR3 in amino acids: CASSADRGLHGYTF. The DNA for the CDR3 is TGCGCCAGCAGTGCCGACAGGGGCCTGCATGGCTACACCTTC.

V gene TRBV5-1 combines with J gene TRBJ2-5; TRBD1 is a possible D gene (6 bases). The ends were cut back, 2 bases at V and 1 base at J, with 9 bases in the middle. The CDR3 is 14 residues long. Germline loops: CDR1 SGHRS, CDR2 YFSETQ. CDR3 amino acids: CASSFSRGQETQYF. As DNA, the CDR3 is TGCGCCAGCAGCTTCTCCAGGGGCCAAGAGACCCAGTACTTC.

This clonotype was observed at least ten times. The chain combines TRBV6-1 with TRBJ1-2; perhaps TRBD1 as D (5 bases). The V end was cut by 6 bases, the J end by 4 bases, with 9 bases between. The CDR3 covers 12 residues. Germline CDR1 is MNHNS and CDR2 is SASEGT. CDR3 amino acids: CASSADSYGYTF. CDR3 in DNA: TGTGCCAGCAGCGCCGACAGCTATGGCTACACCTTC.

The chain is built from TRBV6-1 and TRBJ1-2, with D tentatively TRBD1 (6 bases). Germline V gene lookup returns CDR1 MNHNS and CDR2 SASEGT. The V and J ends lost 10 bases and 3 bases respectively, with 18 bases between them. The CDR3 runs to 14 residues. The DNA for the CDR3 is TGTGCCACCCACCCGCCGGGGGGCCACTATGGCTACACCTTC. It is translated as CATHPPGGHYGYTF.

This clonotype was recorded a few times. This chain connects TRBV3-1 to TRBJ2-1; D is perhaps TRBD1 (6 bases). CDR1 is LGHDT, CDR2 YNNKEL, per germline (reference sequence). The V and J ends lost 0 bases and 9 bases respectively, with 12 bases between them. There are 14 residues in the CDR3. Here the CDR3 reads CASSQEGAMGEQFF. The CDR3, as DNA: TGTGCCAGCAGCCAAGAGGGGGCCATGGGTGAGCAGTTCTTC.

The chain uses TRBV25-1 and TRBJ1-2; unclear D gene. Deletions cut 10 bases from V and 3 bases from J, with 15 bases between. The CDR3 consists of 13 residues. From germline, CDR1 is MGHDK and CDR2 SYGVNS. Written as DNA, the CDR3 is TGTGCCACCCGACGGGGTGGGGACTATGGCTACACCTTC. Amino acids: CATRRGGDYGYTF.